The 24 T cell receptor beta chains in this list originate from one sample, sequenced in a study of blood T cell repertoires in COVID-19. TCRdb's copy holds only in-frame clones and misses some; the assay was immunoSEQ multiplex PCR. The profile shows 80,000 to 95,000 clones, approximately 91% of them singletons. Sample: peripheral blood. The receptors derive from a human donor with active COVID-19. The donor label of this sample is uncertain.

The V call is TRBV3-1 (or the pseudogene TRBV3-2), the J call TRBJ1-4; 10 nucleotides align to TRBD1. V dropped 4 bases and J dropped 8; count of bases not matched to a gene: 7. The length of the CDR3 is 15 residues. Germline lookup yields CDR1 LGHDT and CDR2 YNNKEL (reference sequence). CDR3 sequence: CASSLSGTGAEKLFF. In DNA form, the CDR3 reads TGTGCCAGCAGCCTATCCGGGACAGGGGCGGAAAAACTGTTTTTT.

CDR3 DNA: TGTGCCAGCAGCTTTGAGGGCAGAAGTTCCTACGAGCAGTACTTC. It yields the protein CASSFEGRSSYEQYF. J is TRBJ2-7 and V is TRBV5-4; possible D gene TRBD2, 5 bases. Looked up from germline, CDR1 is SGHNT and CDR2 is YYREEE (reference sequence). This CDR3 is built from 15 residues. V gave up 2 bases and J gave up 1 base, with 13 bases separating them.

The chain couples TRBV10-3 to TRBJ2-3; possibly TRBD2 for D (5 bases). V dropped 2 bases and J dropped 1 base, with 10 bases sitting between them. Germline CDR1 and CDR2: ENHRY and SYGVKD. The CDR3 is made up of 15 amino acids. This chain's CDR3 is CAISEPGSGTDTQYF. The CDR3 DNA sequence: TGTGCCATCAGTGAGCCCGGTAGCGGCACAGATACGCAGTATTTT.

CDR3 loop: CASSRARDSVRYEQFF. DNA for the CDR3: TGTGCCAGCAGCCGAGCGAGGGACAGTGTGCGTTATGAGCAGTTCTTC. The V gene is TRBV5-6, the J gene TRBJ2-1; 7 bases match TRBD1. Germline trimming cut 4 bases from V and 8 bases from J; bases unmatched to any gene: 15. This CDR3 region has 16 residues. Germline V gene lookup returns CDR1 SGHDT and CDR2 YYEEEE.

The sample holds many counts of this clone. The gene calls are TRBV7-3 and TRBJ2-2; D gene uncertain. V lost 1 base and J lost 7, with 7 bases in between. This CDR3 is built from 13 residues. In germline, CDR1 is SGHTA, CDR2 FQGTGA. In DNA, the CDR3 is TGTGCCAGCAGCTTAAATTTCGGCGGGGAGCTGTTTTTT. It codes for CASSLNFGGELFF. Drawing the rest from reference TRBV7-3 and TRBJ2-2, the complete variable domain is GAGVSQTPSNKVTEKGKYVELRCDPISGHTALYWYRQSLGQGPEFLIYFQGTGAADDSGLPNDRFFAVRPEGSVSTLKIQRTERGDSAVYLCASSLNFGGELFFGEGSRLTVL.

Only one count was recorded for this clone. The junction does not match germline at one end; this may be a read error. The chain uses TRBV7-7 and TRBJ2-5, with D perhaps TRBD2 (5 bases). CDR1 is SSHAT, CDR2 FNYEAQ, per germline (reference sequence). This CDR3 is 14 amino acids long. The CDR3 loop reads CASSPGPRRETQYF. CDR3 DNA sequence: TGTGCTAGCAGCCCCGGGCCCCGGAGGGAGACCCAGTACTTC. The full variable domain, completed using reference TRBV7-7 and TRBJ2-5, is GAGVSQSPRYKVTKRGQDVTLRCDPISSHATLYWYQQALGQGPEFLTYFNYEAQPDKSGLPSDRFSAERPEGSISTLTIQRTEQRDSAMYRCASSPGPRRETQYFGPGTRLLVL.

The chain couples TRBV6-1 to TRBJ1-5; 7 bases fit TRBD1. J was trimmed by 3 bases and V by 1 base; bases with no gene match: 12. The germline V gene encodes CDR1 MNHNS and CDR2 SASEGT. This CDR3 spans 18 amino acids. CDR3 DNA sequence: TGTGCCAGCAGTGAAGTCCGGGGCAGGGGGAAACACAATCAGCCCCAGCATTTT. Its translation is CASSEVRGRGKHNQPQHF.

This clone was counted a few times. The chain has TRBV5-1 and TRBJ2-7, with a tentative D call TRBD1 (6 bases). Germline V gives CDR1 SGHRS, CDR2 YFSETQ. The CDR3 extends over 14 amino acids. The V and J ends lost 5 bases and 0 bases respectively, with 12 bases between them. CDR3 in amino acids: CASSSGTLSYEQYF. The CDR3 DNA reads TGCGCCAGCAGTTCCGGGACACTCTCCTACGAGCAGTACTTC.

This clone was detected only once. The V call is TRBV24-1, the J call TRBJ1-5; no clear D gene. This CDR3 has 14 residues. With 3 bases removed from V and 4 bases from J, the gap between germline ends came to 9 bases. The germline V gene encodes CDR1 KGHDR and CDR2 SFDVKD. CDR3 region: CATSDNYGNQPQHF. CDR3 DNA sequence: TGTGCCACCAGTGATAATTACGGGAATCAGCCCCAGCATTTT.

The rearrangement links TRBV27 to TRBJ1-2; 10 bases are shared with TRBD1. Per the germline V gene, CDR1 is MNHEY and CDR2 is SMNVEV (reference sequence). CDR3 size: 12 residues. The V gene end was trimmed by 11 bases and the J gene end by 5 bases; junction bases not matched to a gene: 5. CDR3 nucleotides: TGTGCCTTGACAGGGGGCCGATATGGCTACACCTTC. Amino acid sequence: CALTGGRYGYTF.

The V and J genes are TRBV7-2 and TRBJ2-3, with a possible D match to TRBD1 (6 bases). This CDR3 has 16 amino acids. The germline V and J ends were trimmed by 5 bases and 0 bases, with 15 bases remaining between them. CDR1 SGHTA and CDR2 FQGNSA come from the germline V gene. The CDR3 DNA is TGTGCCAGCAGCATGCCAGGGGTCTCTAGCACAGATACGCAGTATTTT. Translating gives CASSMPGVSSTDTQYF.

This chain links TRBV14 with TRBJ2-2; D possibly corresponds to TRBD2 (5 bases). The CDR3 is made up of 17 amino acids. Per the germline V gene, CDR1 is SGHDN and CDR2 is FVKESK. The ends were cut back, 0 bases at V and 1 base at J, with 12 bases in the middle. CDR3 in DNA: TGTGCCAGCAGCCAAGATCGTACTAGTCTGAACACCGGGGAGCTGTTTTTT. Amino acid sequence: CASSQDRTSLNTGELFF.

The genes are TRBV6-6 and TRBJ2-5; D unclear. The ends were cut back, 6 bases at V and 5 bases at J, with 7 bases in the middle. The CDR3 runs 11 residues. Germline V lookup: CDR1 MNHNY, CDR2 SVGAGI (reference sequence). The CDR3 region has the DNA TGTGCCAGCAGCGTCGAGGAGACCCAGTACTTC. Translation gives CASSVEETQYF.

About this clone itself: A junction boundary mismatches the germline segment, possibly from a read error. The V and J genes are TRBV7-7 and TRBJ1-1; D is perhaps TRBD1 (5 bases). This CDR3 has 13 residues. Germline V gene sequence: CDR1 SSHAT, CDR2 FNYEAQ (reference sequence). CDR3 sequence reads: CASSVGQNTEAFF. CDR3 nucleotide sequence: TGTGCTAGCAGCGTCGGACAGAACACTGAAGCTTTCTTT.

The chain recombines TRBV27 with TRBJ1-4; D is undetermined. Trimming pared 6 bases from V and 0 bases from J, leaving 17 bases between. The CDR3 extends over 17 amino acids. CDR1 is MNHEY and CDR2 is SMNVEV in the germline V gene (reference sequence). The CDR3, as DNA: TGTGCCAGCAGCCCTAGATCTCCTCCGACAACTAATGAAAAACTGTTTTTT. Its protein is CASSPRSPPTTNEKLFF.

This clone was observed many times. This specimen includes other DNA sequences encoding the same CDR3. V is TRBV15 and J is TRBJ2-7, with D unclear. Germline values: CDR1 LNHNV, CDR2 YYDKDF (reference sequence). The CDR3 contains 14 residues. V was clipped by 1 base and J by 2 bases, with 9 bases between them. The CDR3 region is CATSRVRGTYEQYF. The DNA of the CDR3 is TGTGCCACCAGCAGAGTTCGAGGAACCTACGAGCAGTACTTC.

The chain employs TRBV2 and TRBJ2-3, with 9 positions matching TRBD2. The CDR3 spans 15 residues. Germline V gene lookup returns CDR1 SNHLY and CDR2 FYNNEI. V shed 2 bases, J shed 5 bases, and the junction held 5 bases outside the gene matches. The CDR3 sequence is CASSERAGGRDTQYF. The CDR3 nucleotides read TGTGCCAGCAGTGAAAGAGCGGGGGGTAGAGATACGCAGTATTTT. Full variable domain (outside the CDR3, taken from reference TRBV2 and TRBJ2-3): EPEVTQTPSHQVTQMGQEVILRCVPISNHLYFYWYRQILGQKVEFLVSFYNNEISEKSEIFDDQFSVERPDGSNFTLKIRSTKLEDSAMYFCASSERAGGRDTQYFGPGTRLTVL.

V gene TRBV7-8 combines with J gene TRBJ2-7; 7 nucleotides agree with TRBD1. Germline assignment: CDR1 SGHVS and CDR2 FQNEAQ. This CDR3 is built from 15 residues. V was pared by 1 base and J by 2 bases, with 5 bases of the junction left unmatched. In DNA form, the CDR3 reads TGTGCCAGCAGCTTAGAAGGGACAGTTACCTACGAGCAGTACTTC. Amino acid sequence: CASSLEGTVTYEQYF.

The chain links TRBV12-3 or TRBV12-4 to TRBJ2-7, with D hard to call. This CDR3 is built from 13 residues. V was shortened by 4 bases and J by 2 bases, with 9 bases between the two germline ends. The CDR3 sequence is CASSSGDPYEQYF. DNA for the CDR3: TGTGCCAGCAGTTCAGGCGACCCCTACGAGCAGTACTTC.

The CDR3 is CAISEEGGETEAFF. In DNA form, the CDR3 reads TGTGCCATCAGTGAAGAAGGGGGGGAGACTGAAGCTTTCTTT. The J gene is TRBJ1-1, the V gene TRBV10-3; D perhaps matches TRBD1 (6 bases). The germline CDR1 and CDR2 sequences are ENHRY and SYGVKD. Trimming removed 3 bases at V and 5 bases at J, with 13 bases between. The CDR3 has 14 amino acids.

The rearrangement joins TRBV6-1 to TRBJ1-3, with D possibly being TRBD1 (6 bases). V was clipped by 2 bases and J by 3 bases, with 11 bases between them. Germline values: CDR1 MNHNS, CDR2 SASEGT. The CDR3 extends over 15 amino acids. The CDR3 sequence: CASSERLQGGNTIYF. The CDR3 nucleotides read TGTGCCAGCAGTGAACGTCTACAGGGTGGAAACACCATATATTTT.

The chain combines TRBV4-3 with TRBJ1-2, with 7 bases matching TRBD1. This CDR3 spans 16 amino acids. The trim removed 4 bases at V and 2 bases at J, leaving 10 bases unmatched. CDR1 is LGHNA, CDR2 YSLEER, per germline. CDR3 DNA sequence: TGCGCCAGCAGCCTCGCAGACAGGGACCCAAACTATGGCTACACCTTC. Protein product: CASSLADRDPNYGYTF.

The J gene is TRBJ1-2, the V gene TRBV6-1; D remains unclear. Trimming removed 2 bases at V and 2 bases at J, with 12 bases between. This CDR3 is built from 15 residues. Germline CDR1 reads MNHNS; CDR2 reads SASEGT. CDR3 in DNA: TGTGCCAGCAGTGAATACGGGTCGGGGAACTATGGCTACACCTTC. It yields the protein CASSEYGSGNYGYTF.

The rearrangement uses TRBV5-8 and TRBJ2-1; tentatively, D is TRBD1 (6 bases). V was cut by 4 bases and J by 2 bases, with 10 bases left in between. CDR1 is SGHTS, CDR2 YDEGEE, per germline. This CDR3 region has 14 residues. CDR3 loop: CASSPGQTYNEQFF. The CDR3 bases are TGTGCCAGCAGCCCAGGACAGACCTACAATGAGCAGTTCTTC. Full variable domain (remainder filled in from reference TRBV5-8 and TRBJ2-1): EAGVTQSPTHLIKTRGQQATLRCSPISGHTSVYWYQQALGLGLQFLLWYDEGEERNRGNFPPRFSGRQFPNYSSELNVNALELEDSALYLCASSPGQTYNEQFFGPGTRLTVL.